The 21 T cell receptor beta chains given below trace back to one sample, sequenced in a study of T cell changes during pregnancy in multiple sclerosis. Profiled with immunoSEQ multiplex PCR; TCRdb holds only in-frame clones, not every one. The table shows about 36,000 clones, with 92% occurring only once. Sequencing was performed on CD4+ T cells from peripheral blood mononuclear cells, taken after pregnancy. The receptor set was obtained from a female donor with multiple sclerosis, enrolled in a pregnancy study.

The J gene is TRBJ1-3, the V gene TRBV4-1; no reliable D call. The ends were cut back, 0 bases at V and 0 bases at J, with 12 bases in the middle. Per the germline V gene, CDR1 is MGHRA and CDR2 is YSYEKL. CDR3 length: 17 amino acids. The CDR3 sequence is CASSQEGGRRSGNTIYF. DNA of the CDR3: TGCGCCAGCAGCCAAGAGGGTGGCAGGCGCTCTGGAAACACCATATATTTT.

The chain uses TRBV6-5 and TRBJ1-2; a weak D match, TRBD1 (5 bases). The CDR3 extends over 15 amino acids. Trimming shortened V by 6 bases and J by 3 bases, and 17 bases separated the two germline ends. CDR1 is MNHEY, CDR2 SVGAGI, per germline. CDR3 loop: CASSHRGEPHYGYTF. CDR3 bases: TGTGCCAGCAGCCACCGGGGGGAGCCTCACTATGGCTACACCTTC.

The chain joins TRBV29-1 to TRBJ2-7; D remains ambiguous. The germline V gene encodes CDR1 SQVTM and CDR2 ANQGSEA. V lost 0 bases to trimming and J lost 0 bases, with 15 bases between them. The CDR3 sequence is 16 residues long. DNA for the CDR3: TGCAGCGTTGAAGATCGATCTGGGTCGGGCTCCTACGAGCAGTACTTC. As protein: CSVEDRSGSGSYEQYF.

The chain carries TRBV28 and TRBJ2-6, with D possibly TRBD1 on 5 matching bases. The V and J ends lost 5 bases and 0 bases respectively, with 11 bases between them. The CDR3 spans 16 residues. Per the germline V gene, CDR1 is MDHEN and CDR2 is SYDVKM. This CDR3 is CASSMTEYSGANVLTF. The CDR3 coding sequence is TGTGCCAGCAGTATGACAGAATACTCTGGGGCCAACGTCCTGACTTTC. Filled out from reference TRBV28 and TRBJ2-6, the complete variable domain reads DVKVTQSSRYLVKRTGEKVFLECVQDMDHENMFWYRQDPGLGLRLIYFSYDVKMKEKGDIPEGYSVSREKKERFSLILESASTNQTSMYLCASSMTEYSGANVLTFGAGSRLTVL.

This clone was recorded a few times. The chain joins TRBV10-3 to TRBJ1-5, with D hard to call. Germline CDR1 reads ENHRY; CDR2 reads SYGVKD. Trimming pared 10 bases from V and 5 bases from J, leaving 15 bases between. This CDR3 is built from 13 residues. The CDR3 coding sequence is TGTGCCACAACCGGAGCCTCCGATCAGCCCCAGCATTTT. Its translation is CATTGASDQPQHF.

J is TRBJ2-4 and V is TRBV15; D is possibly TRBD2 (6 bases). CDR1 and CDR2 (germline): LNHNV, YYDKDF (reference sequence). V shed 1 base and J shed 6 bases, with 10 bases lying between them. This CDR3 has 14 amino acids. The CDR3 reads CATSRVVGGNIQYF. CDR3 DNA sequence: TGTGCCACCAGCAGAGTCGTGGGGGGAAACATTCAGTACTTC. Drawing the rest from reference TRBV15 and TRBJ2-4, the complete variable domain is DAMVIQNPRYQVTQFGKPVTLSCSQTLNHNVMYWYQQKSSQAPKLLFHYYDKDFNNEADTPDNFQSRRPNTSFCFLDIRSPGLGDTAMYLCATSRVVGGNIQYFGAGTRLSVL.

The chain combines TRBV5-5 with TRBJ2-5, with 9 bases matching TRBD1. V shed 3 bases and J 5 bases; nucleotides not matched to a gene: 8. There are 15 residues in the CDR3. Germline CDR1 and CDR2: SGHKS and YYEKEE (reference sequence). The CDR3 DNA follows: TGTGCCAGCAGCTCACAGGGGGCCCCTTGGGAGACCCAGTACTTC. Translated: CASSSQGAPWETQYF.

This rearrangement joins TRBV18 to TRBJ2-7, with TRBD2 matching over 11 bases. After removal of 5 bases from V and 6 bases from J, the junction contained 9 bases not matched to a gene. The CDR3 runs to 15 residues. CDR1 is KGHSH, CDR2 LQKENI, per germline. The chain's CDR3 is CASSFSGLAVAEQYF. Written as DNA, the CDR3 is TGTGCCAGCTCATTCTCGGGACTAGCGGTCGCCGAGCAGTACTTC.

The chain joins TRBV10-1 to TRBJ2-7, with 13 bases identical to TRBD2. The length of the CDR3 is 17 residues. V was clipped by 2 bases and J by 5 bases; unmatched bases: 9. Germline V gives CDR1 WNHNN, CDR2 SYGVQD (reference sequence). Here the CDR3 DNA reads TGCGCCAGCAGTGAGAACCCGACTAGCGGGAGGTTACACGAGCAGTACTTC. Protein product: CASSENPTSGRLHEQYF.

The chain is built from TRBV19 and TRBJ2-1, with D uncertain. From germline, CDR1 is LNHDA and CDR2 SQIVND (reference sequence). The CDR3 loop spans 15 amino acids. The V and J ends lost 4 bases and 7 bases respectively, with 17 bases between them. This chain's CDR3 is CASSTRSLLRNEQFF. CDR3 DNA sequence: TGTGCCAGTAGTACTCGGAGTCTCTTGCGGAATGAGCAGTTCTTC.

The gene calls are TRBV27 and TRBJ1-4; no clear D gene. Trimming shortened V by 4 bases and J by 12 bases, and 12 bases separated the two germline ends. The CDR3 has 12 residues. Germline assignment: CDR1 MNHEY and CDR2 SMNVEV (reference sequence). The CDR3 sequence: CASSYHGGELFF. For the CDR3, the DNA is TGTGCCAGCAGTTATCACGGTGGAGAACTGTTTTTT.

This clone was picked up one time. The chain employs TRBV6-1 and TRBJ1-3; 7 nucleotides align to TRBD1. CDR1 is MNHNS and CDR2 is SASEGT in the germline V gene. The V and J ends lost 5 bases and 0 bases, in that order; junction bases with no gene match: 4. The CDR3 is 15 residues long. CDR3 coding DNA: TGTGCCAGCAGTATGGACAGGAGCTCTGGAAACACCATATATTTT. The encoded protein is CASSMDRSSGNTIYF.

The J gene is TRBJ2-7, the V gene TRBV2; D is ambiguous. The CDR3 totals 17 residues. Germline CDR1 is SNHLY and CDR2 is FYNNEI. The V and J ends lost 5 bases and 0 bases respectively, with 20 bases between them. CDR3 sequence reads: CASSFTHRSDASYEQYF. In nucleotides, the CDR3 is TGTGCCAGCAGTTTCACTCATCGTAGTGATGCCTCCTACGAGCAGTACTTC.

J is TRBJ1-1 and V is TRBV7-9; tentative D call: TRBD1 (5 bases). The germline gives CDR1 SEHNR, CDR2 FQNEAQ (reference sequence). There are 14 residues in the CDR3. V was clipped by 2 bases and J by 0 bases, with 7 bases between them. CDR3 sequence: CASSLQGMNTEAFF. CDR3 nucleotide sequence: TGTGCCAGCAGCTTACAGGGTATGAACACTGAAGCTTTCTTT. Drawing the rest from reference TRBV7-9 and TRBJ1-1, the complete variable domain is DTGVSQNPRHKITKRGQNVTFRCDPISEHNRLYWYRQTLGQGPEFLTYFQNEAQLEKSRLLSDRFSAERPKGSFSTLEIQRTEQGDSAMYLCASSLQGMNTEAFFGQGTRLTVV.

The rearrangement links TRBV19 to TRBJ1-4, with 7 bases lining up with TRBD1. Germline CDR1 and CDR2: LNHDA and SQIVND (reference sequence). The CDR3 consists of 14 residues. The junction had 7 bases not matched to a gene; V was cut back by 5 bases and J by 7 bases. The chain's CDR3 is CASSATGVGEKLFF. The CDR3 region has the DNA TGTGCCAGTAGTGCTACAGGGGTAGGTGAAAAACTGTTTTTT. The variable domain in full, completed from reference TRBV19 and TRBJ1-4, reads DGGITQSPKYLFRKEGQNVTLSCEQNLNHDAMYWYRQDPGQGLRLIYYSQIVNDFQKGDIAEGYSVSREKKESFPLTVTSAQKNPTAFYLCASSATGVGEKLFFGSGTQLSVL.

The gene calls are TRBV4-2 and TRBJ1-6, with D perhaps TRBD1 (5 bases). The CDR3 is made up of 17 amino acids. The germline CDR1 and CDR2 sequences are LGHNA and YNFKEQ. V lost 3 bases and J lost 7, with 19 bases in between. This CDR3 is CASSHELQGWRNSPLHF. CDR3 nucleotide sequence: TGTGCCAGCAGCCACGAGCTCCAGGGCTGGCGGAATTCACCCCTCCACTTT.

CDR3 in amino acids: CASSIVLTGVTYEQYF. The DNA for the CDR3 is TGTGCCAGTAGTATAGTTCTTACAGGAGTGACCTACGAGCAGTACTTC. The rearrangement joins TRBV19 to TRBJ2-7; maybe TRBD1 (5 bases). V lost 1 base and J 2 bases, leaving 15 bases between the germline ends. The germline V gene encodes CDR1 LNHDA and CDR2 SQIVND (reference sequence). This CDR3 has 16 amino acids.

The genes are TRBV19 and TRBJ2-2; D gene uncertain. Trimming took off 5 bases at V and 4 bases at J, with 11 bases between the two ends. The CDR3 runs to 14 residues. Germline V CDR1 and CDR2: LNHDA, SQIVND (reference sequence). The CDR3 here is CASSPGWSTGELFF. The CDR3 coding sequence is TGTGCCAGTAGTCCCGGTTGGTCCACCGGGGAGCTGTTTTTT.

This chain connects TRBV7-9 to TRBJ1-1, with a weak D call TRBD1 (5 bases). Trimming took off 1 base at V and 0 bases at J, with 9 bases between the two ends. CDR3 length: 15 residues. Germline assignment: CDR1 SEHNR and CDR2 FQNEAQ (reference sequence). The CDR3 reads CASSLVNRMNTEAFF. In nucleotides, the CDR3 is TGTGCCAGCAGCTTAGTGAACAGGATGAACACTGAAGCTTTCTTT.

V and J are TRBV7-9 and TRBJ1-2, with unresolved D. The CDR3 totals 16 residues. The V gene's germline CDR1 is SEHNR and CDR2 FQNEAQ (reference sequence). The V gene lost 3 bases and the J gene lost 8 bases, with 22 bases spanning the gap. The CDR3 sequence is CASSLDKAGLVGGYTF. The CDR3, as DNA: TGTGCCAGCAGCTTGGATAAGGCAGGCTTAGTTGGGGGCTACACCTTC.

CDR3 coding DNA: TGTGCCAGCAGCCCTCTGTCCGCGGGGGGTTGGGCAGATACGCAGTATTTT. This gives the protein CASSPLSAGGWADTQYF. V usage is TRBV7-2 and J usage is TRBJ2-3; 8 bases are a match to TRBD2. V trimming: 5 bases; J trimming: 4 bases; junction bases outside the gene matches: 14. CDR3 length: 17 residues. Per germline, CDR1 SGHTA and CDR2 FQGNSA.